This TCR beta chain was recorded in a study of regulatory T cells in long-lasting Graves disease (dated by TCRdb to the early 2020s). Notes on the research overall: Newly diagnosed Graves' disease patients had taken antithyroid drugs for less than 3 months. Patients with persistent Graves' disease were compared with patients with newly diagnosed Graves' disease using TCR sequencing and RNA sequencing of peripheral blood. The study was registered as a clinical trial and conducted in China. A total of around 35 samples underwent TCR sequencing, from roughly 13 patients with persistent Graves' disease and 20 patients with newly diagnosed Graves' disease. The investigation overall reported the following: More public clonotypes were shared among persistent patients (around 3,000) than among newly diagnosed patients (roughly 1,000). Only peripheral blood was studied, because thyroid tissue, the primary lesion, was inaccessible. Only the TCR beta chain was sequenced and analyzed. Persistent Graves' disease patients showed lower TCR Shannon entropy and fewer highly expanded clones than newly diagnosed patients, suggesting clonal expansion. The authors noted that the small sample size was a limitation that may lower accuracy. Persistent disease showed preferential use of TRBV28, TRBJ1-2 and TRBJ2-5, whereas newly diagnosed disease favored TRBV20-1 and TRBJ2-1.

The time point label on this specimen signifies: newly diagnosed GD, antithyroid drugs for less than 3 months. For both TCR sequencing and RNA sequencing, RNA was extracted from PBMCs using TRIzol. The diagnosis of Graves' disease was made according to American Thyroid Association guidelines. Recruitment of patients was carried out at an endocrinology department in Xi'an, China. Each patient gave around 9.2 milliliters of peripheral blood, collected in an EDTA anticoagulant tube. Ficoll Paque Plus density gradient separation was used to isolate PBMCs, and no additional T cell sorting was done. An Agilent 2100 Bioanalyzer and agarose gel were used to assess RNA quality, and a NanoDrop 2000 was used to measure RNA concentration. This clonotype was counted ten times or more. No antigen is known for it. No quality values exist for individual bases; no much larger clone is one base distant. The CDR1 and CDR2 encoded by the germline V gene are SNHLY and FYNNEI. The CDR3 measures 13 amino acids from cysteine to phenylalanine. The kept DNA is CDR3 alone, 39 bases in frame from the first base. The junction carries 8 bases between V and J, which are trimmed by 4 bases and 4 bases respectively.

Library generation was performed with multiplex PCR. The instrument given in TCRdb is Illumina HiSeq 4000. CDR3 regions were amplified by Arm-PCR with iRepertoire HTBI primers to construct TCR beta libraries. PCR products were gel purified before sequencing. On the authors' methods: Gene usage analysis of CDR3 amino acid clonotypes used the 55 to 65 TRBV and about 15 TRBJ segments found across samples. COPE and FqMerger were used to merge filtered high-quality paired reads into contigs. BLAST was used to align contigs to IMGT TRBV, TRBD and TRBJ reference genes, with CDR3 defined following IMGT. Clonotypes above 0.1% frequency were classified as highly expanded clones. Shannon entropy was used to measure repertoire diversity, and the Gini coefficient was used to measure V-J evenness. A clonotype was considered public if more than one individual shared it. Using fastp at Q25 and MiXCR, TCRdb reprocessed the public reads and kept productive beta chains. Identical CDR3 proteins give one entry, which carries the most common genes and DNA. These V and J calls originate from TCRdb's pipeline instead of the authors' own analysis. The sample table records about 200,000 distinct CDR3 sequences; around 20% of these occur just once. The ten largest account for approximately 20% of the sample.

The receptor was derived from a female donor with Graves disease. This chain is built from TRBV2 and TRBJ1-5; the best D guess is TRBD1, with 5 bases matching. The sequences come from peripheral blood mononuclear cells (PBMCs), collected at new diagnosis, from a patient treated with antithyroid drugs. The sequence in DNA is TGTGCCAGCAGTGCTGACAGAAATCAGCCCCAGCATTTT. This codes for CASSADRNQPQHF.